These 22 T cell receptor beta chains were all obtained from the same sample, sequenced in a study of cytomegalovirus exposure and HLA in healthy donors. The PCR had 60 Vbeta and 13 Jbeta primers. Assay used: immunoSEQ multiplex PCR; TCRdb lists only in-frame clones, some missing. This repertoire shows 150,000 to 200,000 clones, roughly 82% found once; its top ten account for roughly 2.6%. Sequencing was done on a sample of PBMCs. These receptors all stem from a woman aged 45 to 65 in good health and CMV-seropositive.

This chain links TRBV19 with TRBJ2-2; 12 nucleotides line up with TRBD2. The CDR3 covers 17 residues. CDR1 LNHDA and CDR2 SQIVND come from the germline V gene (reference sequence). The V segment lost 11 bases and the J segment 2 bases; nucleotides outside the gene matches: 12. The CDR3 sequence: CASEKTSGGANTGELFF. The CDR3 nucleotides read TGTGCCTCGGAGAAGACTAGCGGGGGAGCAAACACCGGGGAGCTGTTTTTT.

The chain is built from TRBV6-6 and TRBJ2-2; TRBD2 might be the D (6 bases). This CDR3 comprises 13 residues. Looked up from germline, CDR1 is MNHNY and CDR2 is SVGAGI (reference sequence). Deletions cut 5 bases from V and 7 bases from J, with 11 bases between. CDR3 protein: CASSHGGIGELFF. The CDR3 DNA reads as TGTGCCAGCAGTCACGGGGGTATCGGGGAGCTGTTTTTT.

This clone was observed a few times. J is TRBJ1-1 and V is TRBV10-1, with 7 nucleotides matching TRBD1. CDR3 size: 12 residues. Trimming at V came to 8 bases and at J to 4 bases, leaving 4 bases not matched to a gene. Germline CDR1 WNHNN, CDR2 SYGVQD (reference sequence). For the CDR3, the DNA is TGCGCCAGCGAGACAGGGTTCACTGAAGCTTTCTTT. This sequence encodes CASETGFTEAFF.

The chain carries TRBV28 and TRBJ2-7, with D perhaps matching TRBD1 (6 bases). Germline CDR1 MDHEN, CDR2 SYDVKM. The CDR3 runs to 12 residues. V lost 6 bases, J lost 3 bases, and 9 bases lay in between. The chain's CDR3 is CASRGAGYEQYF. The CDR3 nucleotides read TGTGCCAGCAGGGGGGCCGGCTACGAGCAGTACTTC.

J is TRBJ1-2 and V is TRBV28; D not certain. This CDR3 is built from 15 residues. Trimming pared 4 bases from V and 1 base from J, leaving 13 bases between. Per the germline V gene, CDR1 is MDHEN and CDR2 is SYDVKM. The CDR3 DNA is TGTGCCAGCAGTTACCCGGAGGCATTTAACTATGGCTACACCTTC. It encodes CASSYPEAFNYGYTF.

DNA of the CDR3: TGTGCCAGTAGTTCACCTCTGGACAGGGTAGACCAAGAGACCCAGTACTTC. This translates into CASSSPLDRVDQETQYF. The chain couples TRBV19 to TRBJ2-5; 8 nucleotides agree with TRBD1. Losses at the gene ends were 5 bases for V and 0 bases for J; bases not matched to a gene: 11. The CDR3 extends over 17 amino acids. Germline V gene sequence: CDR1 LNHDA, CDR2 SQIVND (reference sequence).

The CDR3 loop reads CASSKGLAGGRDEQYF. Here the CDR3 DNA reads TGTGCCTCCTCTAAGGGACTAGCGGGGGGGCGCGACGAGCAGTACTTC. J is TRBJ2-7 and V is TRBV2; 16 bases map to TRBD2. The CDR3 covers 16 residues. CDR1 is SNHLY, CDR2 FYNNEI, per germline. Unmatched junction bases numbered 12, after V lost 11 bases and J lost 5 bases.

The CDR3 spells CAWSAGLGEQYF. The CDR3 bases are TGTGCCTGGAGTGCCGGCCTCGGGGAGCAGTACTTC. The J gene is TRBJ2-7, the V gene TRBV30; D gene unclear. Trimming cost V 1 base and J 7 bases, with 11 bases left between them. The CDR3 length is 12 residues. Germline CDR1 GTSNPN, CDR2 SVGIG (reference sequence).

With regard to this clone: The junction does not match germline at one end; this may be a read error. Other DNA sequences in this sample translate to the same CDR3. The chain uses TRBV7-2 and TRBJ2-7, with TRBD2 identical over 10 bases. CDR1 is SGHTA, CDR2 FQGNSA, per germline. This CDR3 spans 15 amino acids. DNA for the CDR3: TGTGCCAGCAGCCAGACGAGCGGGGGGGTAGGCGAGCAGTACTTT. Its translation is CASSQTSGGVGEQYF.

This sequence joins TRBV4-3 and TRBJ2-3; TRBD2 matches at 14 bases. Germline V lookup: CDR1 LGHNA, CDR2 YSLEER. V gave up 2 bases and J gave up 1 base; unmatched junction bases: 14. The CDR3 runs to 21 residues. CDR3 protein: CASSQTPYGTSGGLRTDTQYF. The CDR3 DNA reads TGCGCCAGCAGCCAAACTCCTTATGGGACTAGCGGGGGCCTTCGCACAGATACGCAGTATTTT.

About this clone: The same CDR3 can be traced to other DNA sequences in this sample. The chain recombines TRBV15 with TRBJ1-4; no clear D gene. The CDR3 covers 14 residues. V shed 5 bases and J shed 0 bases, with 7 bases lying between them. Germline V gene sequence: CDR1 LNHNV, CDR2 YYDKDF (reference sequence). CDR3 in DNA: TGTGCCACCAGCGGTGGAGCAACTAATGAAAAACTGTTTTTT. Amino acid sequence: CATSGGATNEKLFF.

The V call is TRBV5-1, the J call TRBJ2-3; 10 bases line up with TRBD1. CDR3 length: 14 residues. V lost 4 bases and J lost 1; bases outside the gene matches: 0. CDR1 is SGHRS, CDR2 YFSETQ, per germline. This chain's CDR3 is CASSGTGGTDTQYF. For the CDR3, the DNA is TGCGCCAGCAGCGGGACAGGGGGCACAGATACGCAGTATTTT.

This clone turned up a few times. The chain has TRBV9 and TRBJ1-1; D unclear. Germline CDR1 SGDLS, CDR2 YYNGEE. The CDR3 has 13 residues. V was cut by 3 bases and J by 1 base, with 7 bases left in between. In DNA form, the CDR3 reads TGTGCCAGCAGCGCCGGTCGGAACACTGAAGCTTTCTTT. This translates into CASSAGRNTEAFF.

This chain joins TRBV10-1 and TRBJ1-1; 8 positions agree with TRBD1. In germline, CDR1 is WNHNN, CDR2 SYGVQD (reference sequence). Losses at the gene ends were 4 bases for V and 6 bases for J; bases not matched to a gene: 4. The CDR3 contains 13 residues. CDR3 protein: CASSATGGAEAFF. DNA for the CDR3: TGCGCCAGCAGTGCTACAGGGGGGGCTGAAGCTTTCTTT.

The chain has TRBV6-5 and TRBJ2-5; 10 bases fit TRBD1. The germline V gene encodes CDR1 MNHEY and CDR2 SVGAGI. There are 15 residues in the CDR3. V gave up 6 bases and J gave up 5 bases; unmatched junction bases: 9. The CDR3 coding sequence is TGTGCCAGCAGCGGGACAGGGGACCTCGGGGAGACCCAGTACTTC. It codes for CASSGTGDLGETQYF.

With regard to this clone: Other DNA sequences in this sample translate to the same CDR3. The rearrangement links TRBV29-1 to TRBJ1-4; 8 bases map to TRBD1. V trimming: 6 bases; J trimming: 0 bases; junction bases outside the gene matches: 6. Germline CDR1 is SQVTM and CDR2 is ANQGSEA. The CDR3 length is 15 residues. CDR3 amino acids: CSVPGQDATNEKLFF. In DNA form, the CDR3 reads TGCAGCGTCCCGGGACAGGATGCAACTAATGAAAAACTGTTTTTT.

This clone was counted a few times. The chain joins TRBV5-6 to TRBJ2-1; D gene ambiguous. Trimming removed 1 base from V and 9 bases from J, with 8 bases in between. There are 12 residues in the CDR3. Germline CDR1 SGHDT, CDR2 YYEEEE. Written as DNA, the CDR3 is TGTGCCAGCAGCTTGCCCCCCGGTGAGCAGTTCTTC. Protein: CASSLPPGEQFF.

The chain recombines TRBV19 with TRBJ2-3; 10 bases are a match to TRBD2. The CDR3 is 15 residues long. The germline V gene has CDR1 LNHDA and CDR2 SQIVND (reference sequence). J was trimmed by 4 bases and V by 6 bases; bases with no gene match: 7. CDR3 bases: TGTGCCAGTAGCAACCTAGCGGGGGTGTCAGATACGCAGTATTTT. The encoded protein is CASSNLAGVSDTQYF.

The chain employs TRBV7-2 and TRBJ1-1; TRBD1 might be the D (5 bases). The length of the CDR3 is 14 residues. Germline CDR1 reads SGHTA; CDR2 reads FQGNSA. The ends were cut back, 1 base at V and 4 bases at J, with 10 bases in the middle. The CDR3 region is CASSLGWGGTEAFF. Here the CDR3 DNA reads TGTGCCAGCAGCTTAGGATGGGGGGGCACTGAAGCTTTCTTT.

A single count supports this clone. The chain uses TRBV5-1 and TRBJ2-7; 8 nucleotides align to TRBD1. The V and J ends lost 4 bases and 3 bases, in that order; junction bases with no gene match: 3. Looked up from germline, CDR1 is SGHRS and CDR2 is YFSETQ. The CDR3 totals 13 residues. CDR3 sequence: CASSPTGDYEQYF. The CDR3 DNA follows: TGCGCCAGCAGCCCGACAGGGGACTACGAGCAGTACTTC.

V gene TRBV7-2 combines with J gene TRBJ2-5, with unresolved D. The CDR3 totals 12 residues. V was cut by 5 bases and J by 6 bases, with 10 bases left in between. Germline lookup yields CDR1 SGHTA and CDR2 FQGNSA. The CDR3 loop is CASSIPGQTQYF. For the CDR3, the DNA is TGTGCCAGCAGCATACCCGGTCAGACCCAGTACTTC.

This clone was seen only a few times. The CDR3 sequence is CASSPREAVGSEAFF. As DNA, the CDR3 is TGTGCCAGCAGCCCCAGAGAGGCCGTTGGGAGTGAAGCTTTCTTT. J is TRBJ1-1 and V is TRBV7-9; D is unclear. CDR1 and CDR2 (germline): SEHNR, FQNEAQ (reference sequence). This CDR3 is 15 amino acids long. The V gene lost 5 bases and the J gene lost 7 bases, with 20 bases spanning the gap.